This TCR beta chain was sequenced during a study of T cell responses to AZD1222 COVID-19 vaccine. Study observations and caveats: No repertoire was sampled before or during the peak T cell response, only after it. The donors showed a predominance of white British ancestry and of females, with possible underestimation of clonal diversity.

Generated by immunoSEQ multiplex PCR, the TCRdb table keeps only in-frame clones and is missing some. This sample has 150,000 to 200,000 clones, with roughly nine tenths found just once. Germline V gene data show CDR1 as GTSNPN and CDR2 as SVGIG (reference sequence). Trimming removed 0 bases at V and 4 bases at J, with 13 bases between. This CDR3 spans 15 amino acids. With regard to this clone: Its antigen is not known.

This TCR was sampled from an adult in good health. The chain uses TRBV30 and TRBJ1-3; D is undetermined. Sequenced here: peripheral blood, sampled on day 0 of AZD1222 vaccination. DNA of the CDR3: TGTGCCTGGAGTGTACCCCGGTTCTTGGGAAACACCATATATTTT. Translation: CAWSVPRFLGNTIYF. The full variable domain, in which reference TRBV30 and TRBJ1-3 provide the parts outside the CDR3, is SQTIHQWPATLVQPVGSPLSLECTVEGTSNPNLYWYRQAAGRGLQLLFYSVGIGQISSEVPQNLSASRPQDRQFILSSKKLLLSDSGFYLCAWSVPRFLGNTIYFGEGSWLTVV.